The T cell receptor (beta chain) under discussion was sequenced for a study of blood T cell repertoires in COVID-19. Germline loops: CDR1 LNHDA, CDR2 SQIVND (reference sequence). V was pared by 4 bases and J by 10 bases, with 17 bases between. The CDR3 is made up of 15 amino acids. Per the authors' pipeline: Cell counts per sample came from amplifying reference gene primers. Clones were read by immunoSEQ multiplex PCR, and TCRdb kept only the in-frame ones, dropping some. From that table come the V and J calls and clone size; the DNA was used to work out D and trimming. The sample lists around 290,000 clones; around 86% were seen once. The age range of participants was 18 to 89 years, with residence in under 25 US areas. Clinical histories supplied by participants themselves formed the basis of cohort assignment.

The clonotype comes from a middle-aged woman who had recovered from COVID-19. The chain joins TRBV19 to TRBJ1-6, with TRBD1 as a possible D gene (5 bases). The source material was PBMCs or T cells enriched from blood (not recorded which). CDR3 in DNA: TGTGCCAGTAGTAGAGAGGGGCGCGGGGAATCACCCCTCCACTTT. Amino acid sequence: CASSREGRGESPLHF.